The next 12 T cell receptor beta chains were all read from a single sample in a study of vaccination effects on CD4 cells after COVID-19. ViraFEST assay sequencing came after antigen-specific CD4+ T cells were expanded with viral peptide pools. Researchers isolated CD4+ T cells once 9 to 11 days of culture had elapsed. Nobody among the vaccine recipients had prior SARS-CoV-2 infection (nucleocapsid antibodies were negative). Sequenced by immunoSEQ multiplex PCR; TCRdb stores in-frame clones only, minus some. The sample records tens of thousands of clones, approximately 75% being singletons. What these receptors recognize is not known. This specimen consisted of CD4+ T cells from PBMCs cultured with HCoV-OC43 spike peptides, obtained before COVID-19 vaccination. Stated subset: HCoV-OC43 spike overlapping peptide pool stimulation. These receptors were obtained from a human donor who received a COVID-19 vaccine.

The chain has TRBV5-1 and TRBJ1-2, with 7 bases lining up with TRBD1. Germline assignment: CDR1 SGHRS and CDR2 YFSETQ. V lost 4 bases and J lost 3; bases outside the gene matches: 3. The CDR3 length is 13 residues. Written as DNA, the CDR3 is TGCGCCAGCAGCGACGGGACAGACTATGGCTACACCTTC. Translated: CASSDGTDYGYTF.

This clone was found a few times. The chain employs TRBV5-8 and TRBJ2-1; 7 bases line up with TRBD2. Germline loops: CDR1 SGHTS, CDR2 YDEGEE. Trimming cost V 0 bases and J 0 bases; bases outside gene matches: 0. This CDR3 is built from 15 residues. CDR3 nucleotides: TGTGCCAGCAGCTTGGGACTAGCCTCCTACAATGAGCAGTTCTTC. It is translated as CASSLGLASYNEQFF. Complete variable domain (other parts from reference TRBV5-8 and TRBJ2-1): EAGVTQSPTHLIKTRGQQATLRCSPISGHTSVYWYQQALGLGLQFLLWYDEGEERNRGNFPPRFSGRQFPNYSSELNVNALELEDSALYLCASSLGLASYNEQFFGPGTRLTVL.

This clone was seen a handful of times. The chain carries TRBV12-2 and TRBJ2-2; whether TRBD2, the table's D call, matches the DNA was not checked. TRBV12-2 is an annotated pseudogene. The CDR3 loop spans 15 amino acids. CDR3: CASRSRTRHTGELFF. The CDR3 DNA sequence: TGTGCAAGTCGCTCCCGGACTCGCCACACCGGGGAGCTGTTTTTT.

CDR3 in amino acids: CASSPGGGDGLYNSPLHF. DNA of the CDR3: TGTGCCAGCAGCCCGGGCGGCGGCGATGGTCTCTATAATTCACCCCTCCACTTT. This rearrangement joins TRBV14 to TRBJ1-6; D gene unclear. CDR1 and CDR2 from the germline V gene are SGHDN and FVKESK. CDR3 length equals 18 residues. The V gene lost 4 bases and the J gene lost 3 bases, with 19 bases spanning the gap.

V and J are TRBV30 and TRBJ2-1, with TRBD1 matching 8 bases. The V gene end was trimmed by 4 bases and the J gene end by 7 bases; junction bases not matched to a gene: 9. Per germline, CDR1 GTSNPN and CDR2 SVGIG (reference sequence). This CDR3 has 14 amino acids. The CDR3 loop is CAWKGQATFNEQFF. CDR3 coding DNA: TGTGCCTGGAAGGGACAGGCAACTTTTAATGAGCAGTTCTTC.

This clone came up a few times. The V call is TRBV19, the J call TRBJ1-1, with a tentative D call TRBD1 (5 bases). The length of the CDR3 is 15 residues. Trimming shortened V by 5 bases and J by 3 bases, and 16 bases separated the two germline ends. Looked up from germline, CDR1 is LNHDA and CDR2 is SQIVND (reference sequence). The CDR3 protein is CASSSRDSADTEAFF. The CDR3 nucleotides are TGTGCCAGTAGTTCCCGTGACAGCGCGGACACTGAAGCTTTCTTT.

The chain has TRBV11-2 and TRBJ2-1; the D is unclear. The CDR3 covers 17 residues. The germline gives CDR1 SGHAT, CDR2 FQNNGV. With 1 base removed from V and 2 bases from J, the gap between germline ends came to 15 bases. CDR3 nucleotide sequence: TGTGCCAGCAGCTTAGGGATAGGGCGACCTCCCTACAATGAGCAGTTCTTC. This translates into CASSLGIGRPPYNEQFF. Full variable domain (outside the CDR3, taken from reference TRBV11-2 and TRBJ2-1): EAGVAQSPRYKIIEKRQSVAFWCNPISGHATLYWYQQILGQGPKLLIQFQNNGVVDDSQLPKDRFSAERLKGVDSTLKIQPAKLEDSAVYLCASSLGIGRPPYNEQFFGPGTRLTVL.

The V and J genes are TRBV5-1 and TRBJ2-7; the D gene is possibly TRBD1 (7 bases). The germline CDR1 and CDR2 sequences are SGHRS and YFSETQ. Trimming left V 5 bases short and J 7 bases short, with 16 bases between. This CDR3 region has 13 residues. The CDR3 here is CASRAGQTGEQYV. The CDR3 DNA follows: TGCGCCAGCAGGGCGGGACAGACTGGAGAGCAGTACGTC.

The J gene is TRBJ1-1, the V gene TRBV5-1; 7 bases map to TRBD1. CDR3 length: 14 amino acids. Losses at the gene ends were 4 bases for V and 1 base for J; bases not matched to a gene: 4. From germline, CDR1 is SGHRS and CDR2 YFSETQ. Here the CDR3 reads CASSTRTGNTEAFF. CDR3 nucleotides: TGCGCCAGCAGCACCCGGACAGGGAACACTGAAGCTTTCTTT.

Note on this clone: Germline and junction disagree at one end, which may indicate a read error. The chain has TRBV6-6 and TRBJ1-2; TRBD1 is a possible D gene (6 bases). The CDR3 is made up of 12 amino acids. Germline-derived CDR1 and CDR2 are MNHNY and SVGAGI (reference sequence). The CDR3 bases are TGTGCCAGCAGTTTACTCGCCTCAGGGACATACTTC. Protein: CASSLLASGTYF.

The V call is TRBV6-6, the J call TRBJ1-2, with D unclear. The CDR3 consists of 13 residues. Germline CDR1 reads MNHNY; CDR2 reads SVGAGI (reference sequence). V dropped 7 bases and J dropped 7 bases, with 16 bases sitting between them. The CDR3 protein is CASNREAQRGYTF. The CDR3 nucleotides are TGTGCCAGCAACCGGGAGGCCCAACGTGGCTACACCTTC.

This clone was counted only a few times. The chain uses TRBV11-2 and TRBJ1-1; no reliable D call. The CDR3 runs to 13 residues. Germline V gene lookup returns CDR1 SGHAT and CDR2 FQNNGV. V was trimmed by 2 bases and J by 1 base, leaving 5 bases between them. The CDR3 DNA reads as TGTGCCAGCAGCTTAATGAGGAACACTGAAGCTTTCTTT. It translates to CASSLMRNTEAFF.